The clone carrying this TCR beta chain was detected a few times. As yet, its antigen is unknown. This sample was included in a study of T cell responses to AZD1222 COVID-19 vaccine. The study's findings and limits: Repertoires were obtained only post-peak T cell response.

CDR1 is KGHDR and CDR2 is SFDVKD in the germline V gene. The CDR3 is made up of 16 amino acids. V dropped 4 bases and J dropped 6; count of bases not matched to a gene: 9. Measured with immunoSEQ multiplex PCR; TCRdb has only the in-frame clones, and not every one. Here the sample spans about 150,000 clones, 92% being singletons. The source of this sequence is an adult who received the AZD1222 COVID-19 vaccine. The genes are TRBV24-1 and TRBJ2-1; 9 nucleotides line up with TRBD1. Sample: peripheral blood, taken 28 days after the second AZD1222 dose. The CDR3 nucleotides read TGTGCCACCAGTGACCCGGACAGGGGTTGGGGCAATGAGCAGTTCTTC. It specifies CATSDPDRGWGNEQFF.